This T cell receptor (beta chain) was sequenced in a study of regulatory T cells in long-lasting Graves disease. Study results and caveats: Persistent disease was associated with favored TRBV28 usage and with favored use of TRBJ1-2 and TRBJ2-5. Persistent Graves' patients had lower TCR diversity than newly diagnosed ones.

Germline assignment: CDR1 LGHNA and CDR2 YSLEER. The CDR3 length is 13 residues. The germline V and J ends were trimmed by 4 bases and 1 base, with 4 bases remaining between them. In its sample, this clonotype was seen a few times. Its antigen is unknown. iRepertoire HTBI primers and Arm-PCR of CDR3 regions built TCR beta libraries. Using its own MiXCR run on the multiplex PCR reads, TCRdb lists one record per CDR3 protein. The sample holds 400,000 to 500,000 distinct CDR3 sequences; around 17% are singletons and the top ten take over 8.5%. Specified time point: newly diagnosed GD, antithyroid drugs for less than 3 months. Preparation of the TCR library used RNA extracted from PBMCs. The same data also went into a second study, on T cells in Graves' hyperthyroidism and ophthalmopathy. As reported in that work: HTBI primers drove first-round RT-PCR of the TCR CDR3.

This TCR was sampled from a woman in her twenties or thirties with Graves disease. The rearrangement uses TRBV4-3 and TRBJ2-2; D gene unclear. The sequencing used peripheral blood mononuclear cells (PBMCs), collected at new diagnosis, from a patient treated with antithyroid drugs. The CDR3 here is CASSRQNTGELFF. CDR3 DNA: TGCGCCAGCAGCCGACAGAACACCGGGGAGCTGTTTTTT.